These 29 T cell receptor beta chains originate from one sample sequenced in a study of blood T cell repertoires in COVID-19. Only in-frame clones appear in the TCRdb table, and some are missing; sequencing was by immunoSEQ multiplex PCR. The sample records more than 200,000 clones, about 88% being singletons. Sequenced: peripheral blood. These receptors were taken from a woman aged 50 to 60 with COVID-19, enrolled during active disease.

V is TRBV19 and J is TRBJ2-7; 10 bases line up with TRBD2. Germline-derived CDR1 and CDR2 are LNHDA and SQIVND (reference sequence). This CDR3 comprises 16 residues. The V segment lost 1 base and the J segment 2 bases; nucleotides outside the gene matches: 5. The CDR3 DNA follows: TGTGCCAGTAGTATAGGTAGCGGGGGGCCAACCTACGAGCAGTACTTC. It specifies CASSIGSGGPTYEQYF.

This chain joins TRBV5-6 and TRBJ2-2, with D perhaps TRBD1 (6 bases). This CDR3 region has 18 residues. V lost 3 bases, J lost 1 base, and 19 bases lay in between. Germline V gives CDR1 SGHDT, CDR2 YYEEEE. The DNA for the CDR3 is TGTGCCAGCAGCTCGTACAGATACGACAGGAAGAACACCGGGGAGCTGTTTTTT. Translated: CASSSYRYDRKNTGELFF.

The V gene is TRBV4-1, the J gene TRBJ1-1; D is possibly TRBD1 (5 bases). V was shortened by 1 base and J by 3 bases, with 12 bases between the two germline ends. This CDR3 is 15 amino acids long. Germline CDR1 and CDR2: MGHRA and YSYEKL. CDR3 bases: TGCGCCAGCAGCCAAGTTGGGACTGACGACACTGAAGCTTTCTTT. This encodes CASSQVGTDDTEAFF.

The CDR3 DNA reads TGTGCCAGCAGTTACTCAGGCAGAGGCGAGCAGTACTTC. Its protein is CASSYSGRGEQYF. This chain uses TRBV6-5 with TRBJ2-7; D unclear. This CDR3 comprises 13 residues. Per germline, CDR1 MNHEY and CDR2 SVGAGI. V lost 0 bases and J 6 bases, leaving 9 bases between the germline ends.

The CDR3: CASSEWDRYSNQPQHF. DNA for the CDR3: TGTGCCAGCAGTGAATGGGACAGGTATAGCAATCAGCCCCAGCATTTT. The rearrangement links TRBV6-1 to TRBJ1-5, with TRBD1 matching 8 bases. Germline assignment: CDR1 MNHNS and CDR2 SASEGT. The ends lost 2 bases at V and 0 bases at J; junction bases unmatched: 3. This CDR3 comprises 16 residues.

This clone was detected only once. The chain uses TRBV6-2 or TRBV6-3 and TRBJ2-1, with 10 bases aligning to TRBD2. The V and J ends lost 2 bases and 0 bases, in that order; junction bases with no gene match: 13. The germline V gene has CDR1 MNHEY and CDR2 SVGEGT. This CDR3 contains 20 residues. The CDR3 sequence is CASSYARAGGRLSSYNEQFF. For the CDR3, the DNA is TGTGCCAGCAGTTACGCGCGAGCGGGGGGGCGATTGAGCTCCTACAATGAGCAGTTCTTC.

This clone was seen a single time. The J gene is TRBJ2-4, the V gene TRBV6-6, with 9 bases aligning to TRBD1. The CDR3 consists of 14 residues. Unmatched junction bases numbered 9, after V lost 7 bases and J lost 8 bases. In germline, CDR1 is MNHNY, CDR2 SVGAGI (reference sequence). The CDR3 loop reads CASTRTGAGDIQYF. The CDR3 DNA follows: TGTGCCAGCACACGGACAGGGGCTGGGGACATTCAGTACTTC.

This chain uses TRBV5-1 with TRBJ1-4; D is undetermined. Germline V gene sequence: CDR1 SGHRS, CDR2 YFSETQ. The CDR3 spans 13 residues. V was cut by 3 bases and J by 8 bases, with 11 bases left in between. In nucleotides, the CDR3 is TGCGCCAGCAGCTCCCGGGATGGGGAAAAACTGTTTTTT. Translated: CASSSRDGEKLFF.

The chain has TRBV23-1 and TRBJ1-5; D uncertain. TRBV23-1 is given ORF status, its function remaining uncertain. This CDR3 has 13 residues. V was pared by 3 bases and J by 3 bases, with 6 bases between. CDR3: CASSHGVNQPQHF. The CDR3 DNA reads as TGCGCCAGCAGTCACGGGGTCAATCAGCCCCAGCATTTT.

The chain has TRBV6-5 and TRBJ2-7; no clear D gene. The V gene's germline CDR1 is MNHEY and CDR2 SVGAGI. The CDR3 sequence is 12 residues long. The V gene lost 6 bases and the J gene lost 5 bases, with 11 bases spanning the gap. CDR3 residues: CASRNHLDEQYV. The CDR3 DNA sequence: TGTGCCAGCAGAAATCACTTGGACGAGCAGTACGTC.

This chain links TRBV5-1 with TRBJ2-1, with 8 bases aligning to TRBD1. The junction had 1 base not matched to a gene; V was cut back by 3 bases and J by 5 bases. The CDR3 consists of 13 residues. Germline V gives CDR1 SGHRS, CDR2 YFSETQ. The CDR3 DNA reads TGCGCCAGCAGCTGGACAGGGAACAATGAGCAGTTCTTC. Translated: CASSWTGNNEQFF.

V is TRBV5-8 and J is TRBJ1-2, with 7 bases fitting TRBD1. The CDR3 has 15 amino acids. V lost 4 bases to trimming and J lost 6 bases; unmatched junction nucleotides: 12. Germline V lookup: CDR1 SGHTS, CDR2 YDEGEE. CDR3 nucleotides: TGTGCCAGCAGCACCATGGACAGGTGGGACCATGGCTACACCTTC. Translation gives CASSTMDRWDHGYTF.

This chain links TRBV29-1 with TRBJ1-1; possibly TRBD1 for D (6 bases). Germline V gene data show CDR1 as SQVTM and CDR2 as ANQGSEA. The CDR3 length is 13 residues. V was shortened by 7 bases and J by 4 bases, with 16 bases between the two germline ends. CDR3 sequence: CSAGAGAATEAFF. The DNA of the CDR3 is TGCAGCGCTGGGGCGGGGGCAGCCACTGAAGCTTTCTTT.

This chain links TRBV5-6 with TRBJ1-1; D perhaps matches TRBD1 (5 bases). V was clipped by 4 bases and J by 5 bases, with 9 bases between them. The CDR3 totals 12 residues. The germline V gene encodes CDR1 SGHDT and CDR2 YYEEEE. The DNA of the CDR3 is TGTGCCAGCAGCGCAGGGAGGACTGAAGCTTTCTTT. Protein: CASSAGRTEAFF.

The chain couples TRBV5-1 to TRBJ1-5; D not certain. The CDR3 sequence is 15 residues long. Trimming stripped 0 bases from V and 5 bases from J, with 12 bases between. CDR1 is SGHRS and CDR2 is YFSETQ in the germline V gene. CDR3 sequence (DNA): TGCGCCAGCAGCTTGGCTGGGAAGCGGTATCAGCCCCAGCATTTT. Amino acid sequence: CASSLAGKRYQPQHF.

This rearrangement joins TRBV24-1 to TRBJ2-3; 10 bases are shared with TRBD1. Germline CDR1 is KGHDR and CDR2 is SFDVKD. The CDR3 spans 16 residues. Trimming removed 4 bases from V and 4 bases from J; junction bases left unmatched: 7. The CDR3 sequence is CATSDPKTGGSDTQYF. CDR3 bases: TGTGCCACCAGTGACCCTAAGACAGGGGGCTCAGATACGCAGTATTTT.

The gene calls are TRBV7-3 and TRBJ2-1; D gene uncertain. V was shortened by 4 bases and J by 6 bases, with 13 bases between the two germline ends. The CDR3 is 14 residues long. Per the germline V gene, CDR1 is SGHTA and CDR2 is FQGTGA. The CDR3 coding sequence is TGTGCCAGCAGCTCCGGGTCCCTGGGCAATGAGCAGTTCTTC. This translates into CASSSGSLGNEQFF.

The V and J genes are TRBV23-1 and TRBJ2-1, with D possibly being TRBD1 (5 bases). TRBV23-1 is an open reading frame, and its role is uncertain. V lost 2 bases, J lost 0 bases, and 8 bases lay in between. This CDR3 spans 15 amino acids. CDR3 sequence reads: CASSQGRVSYNEQFF. In DNA, the CDR3 is TGCGCCAGCAGTCAAGGCAGGGTCTCCTACAATGAGCAGTTCTTC.

The rearrangement joins TRBV2 to TRBJ2-1; D is ambiguous. Germline V gene lookup returns CDR1 SNHLY and CDR2 FYNNEI. The V and J ends lost 4 bases and 11 bases respectively, with 12 bases between them. This CDR3 region has 12 residues. CDR3 in amino acids: CASSVSRLQQFF. DNA for the CDR3: TGTGCCAGCAGTGTATCGCGCCTGCAGCAGTTCTTC.

The V and J genes are TRBV15 and TRBJ2-3; TRBD2 might be the D (7 bases). This CDR3 is built from 14 residues. V was trimmed by 8 bases and J by 3 bases, leaving 15 bases between them. CDR1 and CDR2 (germline): LNHNV, YYDKDF (reference sequence). In DNA, the CDR3 is TGTGCCACCCTGAGGGAGGGGGGGACAGATACGCAGTATTTT. Its translation is CATLREGGTDTQYF.

Here the CDR3 DNA reads TGCGCCAGCAGCCAGACCGGGGGGTCTAACTATGGCTACACCTTC. It codes for CASSQTGGSNYGYTF. This chain links TRBV5-1 with TRBJ1-2; tentative D call: TRBD1 (5 bases). Germline values: CDR1 SGHRS, CDR2 YFSETQ. The CDR3 has 15 residues. V lost 4 bases and J 0 bases, leaving 13 bases between the germline ends.

This chain joins TRBV25-1 and TRBJ2-3; no definite D call. CDR3 length equals 17 residues. The ends were cut back, 1 base at V and 6 bases at J, with 20 bases in the middle. CDR1 is MGHDK and CDR2 is SYGVNS in the germline V gene. CDR3 region: CASSESFLEVPWDTQYF. In DNA, the CDR3 is TGTGCCAGCAGTGAATCCTTTTTAGAGGTCCCATGGGATACGCAGTATTTT.

The J gene is TRBJ1-1, the V gene TRBV2; D is uncertain. Trimming took 4 bases from V and 3 from J, leaving 3 bases between them. The CDR3 runs 11 residues. The germline V gene has CDR1 SNHLY and CDR2 FYNNEI. The DNA of the CDR3 is TGTGCCAGCAGTGCATACACTGAAGCTTTCTTT. The encoded protein is CASSAYTEAFF.

The chain uses TRBV7-2 and TRBJ2-7, with 10 bases fitting TRBD2. Losses at the gene ends were 5 bases for V and 9 bases for J; bases not matched to a gene: 13. This CDR3 is 15 amino acids long. Germline assignment: CDR1 SGHTA and CDR2 FQGNSA. CDR3 sequence (DNA): TGTGCCAGCAGCCGCAGCGGGGGGGCCATACTCGCGCAGTACTTC. This sequence encodes CASSRSGGAILAQYF.

The chain recombines TRBV6-5 with TRBJ1-5; D possibly corresponds to TRBD1 (5 bases). Germline values: CDR1 MNHEY, CDR2 SVGAGI. The V gene lost 7 bases and the J gene lost 11 bases, with 18 bases spanning the gap. The CDR3 loop spans 13 amino acids. CDR3 region: CASTAGKGRAQHF. The DNA for the CDR3 is TGTGCCAGCACCGCGGGGAAGGGGAGAGCCCAGCATTTT.

The chain recombines TRBV10-3 with TRBJ1-1, with D unresolved. V was cut by 0 bases and J by 4 bases, with 6 bases left in between. Germline CDR1 is ENHRY and CDR2 is SYGVKD. The CDR3 covers 13 residues. CDR3 residues: CAISESEFTEAFF. The CDR3 DNA reads TGTGCCATCAGTGAGTCGGAGTTCACTGAAGCTTTCTTT.

The rearrangement joins TRBV6-6 to TRBJ1-4; TRBD1 aligns across 9 bases. The V and J ends lost 6 bases and 15 bases, in that order; junction bases with no gene match: 5. This CDR3 spans 11 amino acids. The germline V gene has CDR1 MNHNY and CDR2 SVGAGI (reference sequence). CDR3 in DNA: TGTGCCAGCAGACTGGGACAGGGTTTGTTTTTT. The encoded protein is CASRLGQGLFF.

This chain connects TRBV19 to TRBJ2-4, with 7 bases that match TRBD1. The V gene's germline CDR1 is LNHDA and CDR2 SQIVND (reference sequence). The length of the CDR3 is 17 residues. The V and J ends lost 4 bases and 5 bases, in that order; junction bases with no gene match: 14. The CDR3 region is CASSKENRGPLENIQYF. DNA for the CDR3: TGTGCCAGTAGTAAAGAAAACAGGGGCCCTTTGGAAAACATTCAGTACTTC.

The chain joins TRBV27 to TRBJ2-3; D perhaps matches TRBD1 (5 bases). This CDR3 has 14 amino acids. Trimming removed 2 bases at V and 5 bases at J, with 11 bases between. CDR1 MNHEY and CDR2 SMNVEV come from the germline V gene (reference sequence). CDR3 DNA: TGTGCCAGCAGTTTAGGCTCAGGGAAAGATACGCAGTATTTT. It specifies CASSLGSGKDTQYF.